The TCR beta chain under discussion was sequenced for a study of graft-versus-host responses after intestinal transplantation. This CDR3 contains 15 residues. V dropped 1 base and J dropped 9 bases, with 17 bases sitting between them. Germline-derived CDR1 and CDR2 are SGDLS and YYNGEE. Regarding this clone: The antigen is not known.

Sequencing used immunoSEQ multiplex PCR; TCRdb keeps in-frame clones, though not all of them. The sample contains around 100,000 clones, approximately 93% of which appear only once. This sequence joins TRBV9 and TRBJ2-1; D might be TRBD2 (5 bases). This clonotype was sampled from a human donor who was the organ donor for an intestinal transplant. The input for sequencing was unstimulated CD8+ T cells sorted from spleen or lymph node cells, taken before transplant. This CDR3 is CASSVSGSSVGEQFF. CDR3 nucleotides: TGTGCCAGCAGCGTATCGGGGAGTAGCGTGGGTGAGCAGTTCTTC.